The 28 T cell receptor beta chains below come from one sample, sequenced in a study of shared clonotypes between healthy human individuals (TCRdb year 2020). Receptors were amplified or captured by the immunoSEQ multiplex PCR assay. TCRdb provides this immuneACCESS table in a form limited to in-frame rearrangements. Some clones are lacking; in checked studies, under half of them reflect an unresolved V gene, and why the rest are absent is not known. This sample comprises more than 2,000,000 clones, just over 90% of them detected only once. The ten largest clones capture 0.35% to 0.45% of the sample. Sequenced sample: naive CD4+ T cells from PBMCs. Taken with the paper, the label for cell subset or site translates to: CD45RA+ positively selected. These receptors all stem from a young man in good health. Some clones in this sample may be carry-over from other donors' samples.

This chain links TRBV29-1 with TRBJ2-7; TRBD1 aligns across 10 bases. Germline CDR1 reads SQVTM; CDR2 reads ANQGSEA. This CDR3 has 14 residues. V lost 4 bases, J lost 3 bases, and 6 bases stayed unmatched. The DNA of the CDR3 is TGCAGCGTTGGGCCGGGACAGGGGCGCTACGAGCAGTACTTC. Its translation: CSVGPGQGRYEQYF.

The chain recombines TRBV5-4 with TRBJ2-3; weak D call: TRBD2 (6 bases). Germline V gene sequence: CDR1 SGHNT, CDR2 YYREEE (reference sequence). V lost 4 bases, J lost 2 bases, and 11 bases lay in between. This CDR3 is built from 14 residues. CDR3 amino acids: CASSLGSSTDTQYF. CDR3 nucleotide sequence: TGTGCCAGCAGCCTCGGGAGTTCCACAGATACGCAGTATTTT. Full variable domain (missing parts from reference TRBV5-4 and TRBJ2-3): ETGVTQSPTHLIKTRGQQVTLRCSSQSGHNTVSWYQQALGQGPQFIFQYYREEENGRGNFPPRFSGLQFPNYSSELNVNALELDDSALYLCASSLGSSTDTQYFGPGTRLTVL.

The chain carries TRBV29-1 and TRBJ2-3, with 12 bases that match TRBD2. From germline, CDR1 is SQVTM and CDR2 ANQGSEA. The CDR3 extends over 17 amino acids. Trimming removed 4 bases from V and 5 bases from J; junction bases left unmatched: 13. The CDR3 loop is CSVGGRLAGESGDTQYF. CDR3 nucleotide sequence: TGCAGCGTTGGAGGGCGACTAGCGGGAGAATCGGGAGATACGCAGTATTTT.

The V call is TRBV27, the J call TRBJ2-1; 7 bases are a match to TRBD2. This CDR3 region has 17 residues. V was pared by 3 bases and J by 4 bases, with 12 bases of the junction left unmatched. Germline lookup yields CDR1 MNHEY and CDR2 SMNVEV (reference sequence). For the CDR3, the DNA is TGTGCCAGCAGTTTGCCGCCGGGGCCTAGCGGATACAATGAGCAGTTCTTC. Protein sequence: CASSLPPGPSGYNEQFF.

Concerning this clone: This CDR3 is missing its conserved last phenylalanine or tryptophan, likely due to a read error. The CDR3 reads CASSLGLPWGTDTQYL. DNA of the CDR3: TGTGCCAGCAGCCTCGGACTGCCCTGGGGCACAGATACGCAGTATCTT. The chain joins TRBV4-2 to TRBJ2-3; D is possibly TRBD2 (5 bases). Germline CDR1 is LGHNA and CDR2 is YNFKEQ. CDR3 length: 16 amino acids. V lost 4 bases to trimming and J lost 1 base, with 15 bases between them.

This chain links TRBV27 with TRBJ2-1; perhaps TRBD2 as D (5 bases). The CDR3 is made up of 16 amino acids. Germline CDR1 and CDR2: MNHEY and SMNVEV (reference sequence). The V end lost 4 bases, the J end lost 9 bases, and 22 bases lay between the germline ends. CDR3 sequence: CASSSAILTRVGEQFF. The CDR3 nucleotides are TGTGCCAGCAGTTCCGCTATACTGACGAGGGTAGGTGAGCAGTTCTTC.

This CDR3 is CASSGPGREGDGYTF. The CDR3 DNA reads TGTGCCAGCAGCGGCCCGGGACGGGAGGGAGATGGCTACACCTTC. The chain recombines TRBV5-8 with TRBJ1-2; D is possibly TRBD1 (5 bases). The germline gives CDR1 SGHTS, CDR2 YDEGEE. V lost 4 bases to trimming and J lost 6 bases, with 19 bases between them. CDR3 length: 15 amino acids.

Only one count was recorded for this clone. The genes are TRBV4-2 and TRBJ2-3; no clear D. The CDR3 has 13 amino acids. Germline V lookup: CDR1 LGHNA, CDR2 YNFKEQ. V was trimmed by 4 bases and J by 4 bases, leaving 9 bases between them. CDR3 DNA sequence: TGTGCCAGCAGCCGCTCAGTCCCAGATACGCAGTATTTT. Protein: CASSRSVPDTQYF.

The rearrangement uses TRBV6-1 and TRBJ2-6, with D perhaps matching TRBD2 (6 bases). Germline CDR1 reads MNHNS; CDR2 reads SASEGT. The CDR3 spans 14 residues. Written as DNA, the CDR3 is TGTTCTAGCGACCCGAGCTCTGGGGCCAACGTCCTGACTTTC. Translated, it gives CSSDPSSGANVLTF.

This clone was recorded once. The CDR3 DNA reads as TGTGCCAGCAGTTCTCTGGGGGGGGTCTACAATGAGCAGTTCTTC. Residues: CASSSLGGVYNEQFF. The J gene is TRBJ2-1, the V gene TRBV28, with TRBD2 matching over 7 bases. The V segment lost 4 bases and the J segment 3 bases; nucleotides outside the gene matches: 6. The CDR3 contains 15 residues. The germline gives CDR1 MDHEN, CDR2 SYDVKM.

This CDR3 reads CASIPGARAYEQYF. The CDR3 DNA reads TGTGCCAGCATTCCCGGGGCCCGCGCCTACGAGCAGTACTTC. V usage is TRBV6-1 and J usage is TRBJ2-7; perhaps D is TRBD1 or TRBD2 (5 bases each). Germline assignment: CDR1 MNHNS and CDR2 SASEGT. V lost 7 bases to trimming and J lost 2 bases, with 15 bases between them. The CDR3 is made up of 14 amino acids.

The chain combines TRBV6-1 with TRBJ2-5; D is possibly TRBD1 or TRBD2 (5 bases each). Germline assignment: CDR1 MNHNS and CDR2 SASEGT. The V and J ends lost 3 bases and 0 bases respectively, with 14 bases between them. The CDR3 is 16 amino acids. The CDR3 spells CASSEGRDGYQETQYF. The CDR3 region has the DNA TGTGCCAGCAGTGAGGGTAGGGACGGCTACCAAGAGACCCAGTACTTC.

This clone was detected only once. This rearrangement joins TRBV6-1 to TRBJ2-1; D possibly uses TRBD1 or TRBD2 (6 bases each). CDR1 is MNHNS, CDR2 SASEGT, per germline. The CDR3 runs 15 residues. The ends were cut back, 4 bases at V and 1 base at J, with 11 bases in the middle. CDR3 loop: CASSAQGGSYNEQFF. The CDR3, as DNA: TGTGCCAGCAGTGCCCAAGGGGGGTCCTACAATGAGCAGTTCTTC.

The chain recombines TRBV28 with TRBJ2-6, with 9 bases aligning to TRBD1. Unmatched junction bases numbered 10, after V lost 5 bases and J lost 11 bases. The CDR3 sequence is 15 residues long. CDR1 is MDHEN, CDR2 SYDVKM, per germline. CDR3 bases: TGTGCCAGCAGTCACTCCGGGACAGGGAGGGACGTCCTGACTTTC. The encoded protein is CASSHSGTGRDVLTF. Variable domain in full (rest from reference TRBV28 and TRBJ2-6): DVKVTQSSRYLVKRTGEKVFLECVQDMDHENMFWYRQDPGLGLRLIYFSYDVKMKEKGDIPEGYSVSREKKERFSLILESASTNQTSMYLCASSHSGTGRDVLTFGAGSRLTVL.

V is TRBV10-3 and J is TRBJ2-2, with D maybe TRBD1 (6 bases). V was trimmed by 4 bases and J by 1 base, leaving 10 bases between them. Germline assignment: CDR1 ENHRY and CDR2 SYGVKD. The CDR3 is made up of 15 amino acids. CDR3 residues: CAISVEQGNTGELFF. The CDR3 bases are TGTGCCATCAGTGTGGAACAGGGGAACACCGGGGAGCTGTTTTTT.

Comments on this clone: The sample carries other DNA sequences with the same CDR3. The rearrangement joins TRBV29-1 to TRBJ1-2; 12 positions agree with TRBD1. CDR3 length equals 12 residues. Germline-derived CDR1 and CDR2 are SQVTM and ANQGSEA. The V gene end was trimmed by 7 bases and the J gene end by 7 bases; junction bases not matched to a gene: 4. The CDR3 loop reads CSGGQGAGGYTF. The CDR3 nucleotides are TGCAGCGGGGGACAGGGGGCTGGTGGCTACACCTTC.

The count of this clone is one. This chain joins TRBV9 and TRBJ2-5; no reliable D call. The CDR3 totals 14 residues. V was clipped by 3 bases and J by 6 bases, with 15 bases between them. Germline V lookup: CDR1 SGDLS, CDR2 YYNGEE. This CDR3 reads CASSARGGLQTQYF. The CDR3 bases are TGTGCCAGCAGCGCACGAGGCGGCTTGCAGACCCAGTACTTC.

Worth noting for this clone: The sample carries other DNA sequences with the same CDR3. The chain carries TRBV7-9 and TRBJ2-5; tentatively, D is TRBD2 (5 bases). V was shortened by 5 bases and J by 5 bases, with 9 bases between the two germline ends. The CDR3 has 12 amino acids. Germline lookup yields CDR1 SEHNR and CDR2 FQNEAQ (reference sequence). The CDR3 DNA reads TGTGCCAGCAGCCGGACTGAGGAGACCCAGTACTTC. Its protein product is CASSRTEETQYF.

The rearrangement links TRBV5-1 to TRBJ2-1, with 7 bases aligning to TRBD2. The germline gives CDR1 SGHRS, CDR2 YFSETQ. This CDR3 contains 17 residues. V lost 0 bases and J lost 4; bases outside the gene matches: 10. CDR3 loop: CASSLGFVRTRYNEQFF. CDR3 bases: TGCGCCAGCAGCTTGGGGTTCGTCCGGACTAGATACAATGAGCAGTTCTTC.

The chain joins TRBV28 to TRBJ1-1, with 8 bases matching TRBD1. The CDR3 is made up of 12 amino acids. Germline trimming cut 5 bases from V and 11 bases from J; bases unmatched to any gene: 7. Germline V lookup: CDR1 MDHEN, CDR2 SYDVKM. The CDR3 sequence: CASSRLNRGAFF. The CDR3 nucleotides read TGTGCCAGCAGTCGACTAAACAGGGGGGCTTTCTTT.

This rearrangement joins TRBV5-1 to TRBJ1-6, with 8 bases that match TRBD1. The germline V gene encodes CDR1 SGHRS and CDR2 YFSETQ. V dropped 2 bases and J dropped 7; count of bases not matched to a gene: 5. The CDR3 contains 15 residues. The CDR3 DNA follows: TGCGCCAGCAGCTTACCCAACAGGGGGAATTCACCCCTCCACTTT. This encodes CASSLPNRGNSPLHF.

The chain joins TRBV6-5 to TRBJ1-2, with 9 bases lining up with TRBD1. Germline assignment: CDR1 MNHEY and CDR2 SVGAGI. V was clipped by 6 bases and J by 4 bases; unmatched bases: 6. The CDR3 is 14 amino acids. CDR3 residues: CASRSGTGFYGYTF. The CDR3 region has the DNA TGTGCCAGCAGATCCGGGACAGGGTTCTATGGCTACACCTTC.

In this sample, this clone turned up a few times. V usage is TRBV7-9 and J usage is TRBJ1-2; 7 bases align to TRBD1. The CDR3 extends over 14 amino acids. CDR1 is SEHNR and CDR2 is FQNEAQ in the germline V gene (reference sequence). V lost 5 bases, J lost 2 bases, and 5 bases stayed unmatched. CDR3 sequence reads: CASSRGTANYGYTF. The CDR3 region has the DNA TGTGCCAGCAGCCGGGGGACAGCGAACTATGGCTACACCTTC.

The rearrangement joins TRBV18 to TRBJ2-7; TRBD1 agrees at 7 bases. Germline trimming cut 0 bases from V and 3 bases from J; bases unmatched to any gene: 11. CDR3 length equals 17 residues. Germline loops: CDR1 KGHSH, CDR2 LQKENI. CDR3 sequence reads: CASSPPSIAGGIYEQYF. For the CDR3, the DNA is TGTGCCAGCTCACCACCGTCGATTGCAGGGGGTATCTACGAGCAGTACTTC.

V and J are TRBV29-1 and TRBJ1-1; possibly TRBD1 for D (5 bases). Germline V gives CDR1 SQVTM, CDR2 ANQGSEA. V lost 5 bases, J lost 1 base, and 11 bases lay in between. The CDR3 is 13 amino acids. The CDR3, as DNA: TGCAGCGTTATTCATGGGGGGAACACTGAAGCTTTCTTT. Its protein product is CSVIHGGNTEAFF. The full variable domain, with the rest looked up from reference TRBV29-1 and TRBJ1-1, is SAVISQKPSRDICQRGTSLTIQCQVDSQVTMMFWYRQQPGQSLTLIATANQGSEATYESGFVIDKFPISRPNLTFSTLTVSNMSPEDSSIYLCSVIHGGNTEAFFGQGTRLTVV.

The chain links TRBV6-1 to TRBJ2-3; D uncertain. This CDR3 is 12 amino acids long. The V gene lost 1 base and the J gene lost 10 bases, with 9 bases spanning the gap. In germline, CDR1 is MNHNS, CDR2 SASEGT. The CDR3 DNA follows: TGTGCCAGCAGTGAAGACAGAGTGGCGCAGTATTTT. Residues: CASSEDRVAQYF.

The V gene is TRBV5-1, the J gene TRBJ2-1, with D possibly being TRBD2 (6 bases). This CDR3 contains 14 residues. V dropped 6 bases and J dropped 0 bases, with 10 bases sitting between them. Germline CDR1 is SGHRS and CDR2 is YFSETQ. The CDR3 nucleotides read TGCGCCAGCAATGGGGGGAGCTCCTACAATGAGCAGTTCTTC. This gives the protein CASNGGSSYNEQFF. The complete variable domain, with remaining parts taken from reference TRBV5-1 and TRBJ2-1, reads KAGVTQTPRYLIKTRGQQVTLSCSPISGHRSVSWYQQTPGQGLQFLFEYFSETQRNKGNFPGRFSGRQFSNSRSEMNVSTLELGDSALYLCASNGGSSYNEQFFGPGTRLTVL.

The chain uses TRBV6-6 and TRBJ2-1; D call uncertain. Trimming stripped 11 bases from V and 8 bases from J, with 13 bases between. The CDR3 loop spans 11 amino acids. The V gene's germline CDR1 is MNHNY and CDR2 SVGAGI (reference sequence). CDR3 nucleotide sequence: TGTGCCCTTGGCTCCTTCGATGAGCAGTTCTTC. This encodes CALGSFDEQFF.